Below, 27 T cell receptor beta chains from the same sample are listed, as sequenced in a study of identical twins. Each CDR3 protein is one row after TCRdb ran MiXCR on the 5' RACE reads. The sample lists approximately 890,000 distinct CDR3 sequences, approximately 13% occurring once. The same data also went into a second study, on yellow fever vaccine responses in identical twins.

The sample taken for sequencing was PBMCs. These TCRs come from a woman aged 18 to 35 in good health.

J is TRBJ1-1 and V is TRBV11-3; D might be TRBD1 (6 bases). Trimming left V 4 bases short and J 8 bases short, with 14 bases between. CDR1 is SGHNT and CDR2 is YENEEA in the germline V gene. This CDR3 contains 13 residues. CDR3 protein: CASSSRGKLEAFF. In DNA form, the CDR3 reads TGTGCCAGCAGCTCCAGGGGAAAACTAGAAGCTTTCTTT.

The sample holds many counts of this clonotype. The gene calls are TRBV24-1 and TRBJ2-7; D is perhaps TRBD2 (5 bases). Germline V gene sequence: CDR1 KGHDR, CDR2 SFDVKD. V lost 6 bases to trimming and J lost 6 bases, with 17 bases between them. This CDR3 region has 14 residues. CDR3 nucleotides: TGTGCCACCAGTTATGGCATGGGGAGCGCCGAGCAGTACTTC. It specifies CATSYGMGSAEQYF.

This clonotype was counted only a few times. CDR3 bases: TGTGCCAGCAGTTACTCACAGGGGCGAGTGGGTGAGACCCAGTACTTC. Protein product: CASSYSQGRVGETQYF. This chain joins TRBV6-5 and TRBJ2-5; 7 bases are a match to TRBD1. V lost 0 bases, J lost 5 bases, and 9 bases stayed unmatched. The V gene's germline CDR1 is MNHEY and CDR2 SVGAGI. The CDR3 sequence is 16 residues long.

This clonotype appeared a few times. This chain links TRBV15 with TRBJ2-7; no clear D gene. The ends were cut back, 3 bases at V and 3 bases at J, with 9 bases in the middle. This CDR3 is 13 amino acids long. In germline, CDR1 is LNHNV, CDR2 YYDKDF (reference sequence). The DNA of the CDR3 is TGTGCCACCAGCAGTCCCTCTAACTACGAGCAGTACTTC. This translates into CATSSPSNYEQYF.

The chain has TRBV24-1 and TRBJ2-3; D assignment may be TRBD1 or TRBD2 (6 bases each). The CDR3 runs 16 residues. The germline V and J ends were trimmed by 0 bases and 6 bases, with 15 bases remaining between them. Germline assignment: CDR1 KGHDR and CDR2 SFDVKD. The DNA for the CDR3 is TGTGCCACCAGTGATTTGCGCCTTACAGGGAGGGATACGCAGTATTTT. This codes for CATSDLRLTGRDTQYF.

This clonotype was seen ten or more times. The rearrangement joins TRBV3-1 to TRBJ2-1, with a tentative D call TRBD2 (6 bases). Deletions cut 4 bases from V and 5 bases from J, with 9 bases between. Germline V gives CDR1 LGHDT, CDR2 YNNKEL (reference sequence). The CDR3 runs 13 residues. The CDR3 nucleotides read TGTGCCAGCAGCCTCAGGACTAACAATGAGCAGTTCTTC. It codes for CASSLRTNNEQFF.

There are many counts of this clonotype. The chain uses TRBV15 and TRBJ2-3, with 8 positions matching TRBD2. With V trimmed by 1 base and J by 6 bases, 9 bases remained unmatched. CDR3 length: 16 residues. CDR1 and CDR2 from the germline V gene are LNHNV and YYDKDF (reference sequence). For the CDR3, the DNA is TGTGCCACCAGCAGAGGAAGGGGACTAGAGGCTGATACGCAGTATTTT. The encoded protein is CATSRGRGLEADTQYF.

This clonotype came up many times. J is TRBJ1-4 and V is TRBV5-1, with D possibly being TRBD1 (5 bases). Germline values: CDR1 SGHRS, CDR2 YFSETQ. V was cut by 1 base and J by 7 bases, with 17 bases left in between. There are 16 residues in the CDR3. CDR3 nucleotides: TGCGCCAGCAGCTTGTTTTTGAGGGGCCTTGGTGAAAAACTGTTTTTT. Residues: CASSLFLRGLGEKLFF.

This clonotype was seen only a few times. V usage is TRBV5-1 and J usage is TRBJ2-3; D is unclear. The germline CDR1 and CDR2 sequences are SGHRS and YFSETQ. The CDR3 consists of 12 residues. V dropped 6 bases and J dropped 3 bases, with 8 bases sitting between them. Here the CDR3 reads CASMRGTDTQYF. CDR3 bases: TGCGCCAGCATGAGAGGAACAGATACGCAGTATTTT.

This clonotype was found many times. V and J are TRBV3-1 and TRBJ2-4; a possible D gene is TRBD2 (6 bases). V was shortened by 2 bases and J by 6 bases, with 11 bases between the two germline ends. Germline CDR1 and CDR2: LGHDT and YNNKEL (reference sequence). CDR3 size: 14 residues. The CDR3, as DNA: TGTGCCAGCAGCCAACGGGGAGGTGGAAACATTCAGTACTTC. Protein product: CASSQRGGGNIQYF.

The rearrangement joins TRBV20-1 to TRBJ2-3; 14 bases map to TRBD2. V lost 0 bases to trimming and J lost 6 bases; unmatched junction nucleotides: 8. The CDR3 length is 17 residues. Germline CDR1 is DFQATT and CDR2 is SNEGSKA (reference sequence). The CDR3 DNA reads TGCAGTGCTAGAGACCCCGGGACTAGCGGGAGAAAGGATACGCAGTATTTT. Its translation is CSARDPGTSGRKDTQYF.

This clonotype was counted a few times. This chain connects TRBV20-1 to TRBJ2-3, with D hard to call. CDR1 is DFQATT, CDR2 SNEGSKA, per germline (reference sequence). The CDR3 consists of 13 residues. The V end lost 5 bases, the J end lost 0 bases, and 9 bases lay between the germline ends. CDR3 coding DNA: TGCAGTGCTCTACTATCTAGCACAGATACGCAGTATTTT. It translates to CSALLSSTDTQYF.

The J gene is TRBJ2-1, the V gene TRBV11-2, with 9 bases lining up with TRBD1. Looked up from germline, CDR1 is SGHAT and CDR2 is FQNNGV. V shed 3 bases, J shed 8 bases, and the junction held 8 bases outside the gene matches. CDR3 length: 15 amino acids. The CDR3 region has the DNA TGTGCCAGCAGCTTCCGGGACAGGGTAGTCGATGAGCAGTTCTTC. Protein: CASSFRDRVVDEQFF.

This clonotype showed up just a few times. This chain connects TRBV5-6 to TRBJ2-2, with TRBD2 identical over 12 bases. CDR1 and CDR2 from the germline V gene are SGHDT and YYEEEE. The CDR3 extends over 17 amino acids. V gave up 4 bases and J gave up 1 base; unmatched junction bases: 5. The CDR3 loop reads CASSAPGLAGNTGELFF. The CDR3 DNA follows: TGTGCCAGCAGCGCACCGGGACTAGCGGGGAACACCGGGGAGCTGTTTTTT.

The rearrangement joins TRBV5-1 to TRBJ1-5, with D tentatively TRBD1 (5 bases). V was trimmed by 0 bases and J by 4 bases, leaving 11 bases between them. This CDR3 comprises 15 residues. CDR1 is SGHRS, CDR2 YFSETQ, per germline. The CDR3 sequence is CASSLGGLMNQPQHF. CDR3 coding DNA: TGCGCCAGCAGCTTGGGGGGACTGATGAATCAGCCCCAGCATTTT.

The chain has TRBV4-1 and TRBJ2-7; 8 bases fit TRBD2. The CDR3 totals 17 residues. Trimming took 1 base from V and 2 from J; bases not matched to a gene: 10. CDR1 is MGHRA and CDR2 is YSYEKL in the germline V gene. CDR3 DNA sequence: TGCGCCAGCAGCCAAGTATACGGGCGGGGGGCCGCCTACGAGCAGTACTTC. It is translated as CASSQVYGRGAAYEQYF.

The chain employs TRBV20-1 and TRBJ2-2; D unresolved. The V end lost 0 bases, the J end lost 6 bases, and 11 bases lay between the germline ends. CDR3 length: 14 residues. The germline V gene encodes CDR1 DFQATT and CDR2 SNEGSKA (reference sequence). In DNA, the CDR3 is TGCAGTGCTAGAGATCTCTTAGCTCCCGGGGAGCTGTTTTTT. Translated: CSARDLLAPGELFF.

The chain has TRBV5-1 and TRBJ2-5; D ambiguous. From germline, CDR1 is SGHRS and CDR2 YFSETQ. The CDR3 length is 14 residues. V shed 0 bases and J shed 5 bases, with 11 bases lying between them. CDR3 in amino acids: CASSLAAPRETQYF. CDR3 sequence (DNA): TGCGCCAGCAGCTTGGCAGCTCCTAGGGAGACCCAGTACTTC.

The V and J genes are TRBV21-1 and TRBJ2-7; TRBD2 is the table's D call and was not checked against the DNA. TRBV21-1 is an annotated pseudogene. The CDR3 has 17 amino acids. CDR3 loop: CASPTEPRDRASYEQYF. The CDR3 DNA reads TGTGCCAGCCCGACAGAGCCCCGGGACAGGGCTTCCTACGAGCAGTACTTC.

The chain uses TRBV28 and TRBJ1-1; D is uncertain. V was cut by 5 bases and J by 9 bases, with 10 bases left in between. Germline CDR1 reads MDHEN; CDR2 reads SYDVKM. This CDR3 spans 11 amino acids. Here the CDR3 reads CASSLSTQAFF. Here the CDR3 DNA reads TGTGCCAGCAGTCTTTCCACCCAAGCTTTCTTT.

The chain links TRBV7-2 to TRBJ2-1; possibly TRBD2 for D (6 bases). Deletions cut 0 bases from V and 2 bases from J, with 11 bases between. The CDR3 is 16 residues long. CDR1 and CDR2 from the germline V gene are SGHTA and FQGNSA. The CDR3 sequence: CASSLAWDSTYNEQFF. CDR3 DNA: TGTGCCAGCAGCTTAGCGTGGGACTCCACCTACAATGAGCAGTTCTTC.

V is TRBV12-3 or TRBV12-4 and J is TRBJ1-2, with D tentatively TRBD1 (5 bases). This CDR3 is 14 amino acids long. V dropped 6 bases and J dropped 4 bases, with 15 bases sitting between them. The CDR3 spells CASRSQGFGYGYTF. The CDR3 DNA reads TGTGCCAGCAGGAGCCAGGGTTTCGGCTATGGCTACACCTTC.

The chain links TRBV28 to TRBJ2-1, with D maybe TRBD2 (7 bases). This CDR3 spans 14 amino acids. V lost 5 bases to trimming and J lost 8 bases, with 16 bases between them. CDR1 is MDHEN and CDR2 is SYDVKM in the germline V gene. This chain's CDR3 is CASSARGASYEQFF. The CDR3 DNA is TGTGCCAGCAGTGCCCGGGGGGCCTCTTATGAGCAGTTCTTC.

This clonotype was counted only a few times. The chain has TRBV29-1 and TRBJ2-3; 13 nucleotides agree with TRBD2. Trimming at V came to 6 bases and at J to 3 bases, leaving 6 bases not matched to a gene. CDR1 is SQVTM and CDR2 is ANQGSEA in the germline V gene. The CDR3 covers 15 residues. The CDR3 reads CSVGTGLAGTDTQYF. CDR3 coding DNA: TGCAGCGTCGGCACGGGACTAGCGGGGACAGATACGCAGTATTTT.

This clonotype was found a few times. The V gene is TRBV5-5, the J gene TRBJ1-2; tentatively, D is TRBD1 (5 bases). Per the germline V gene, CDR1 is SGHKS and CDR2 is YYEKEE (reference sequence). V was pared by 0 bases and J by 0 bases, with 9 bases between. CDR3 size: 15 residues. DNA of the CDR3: TGTGCCAGCAGCTTGGGGGGGGAGGCTAACTATGGCTACACCTTC. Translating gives CASSLGGEANYGYTF.

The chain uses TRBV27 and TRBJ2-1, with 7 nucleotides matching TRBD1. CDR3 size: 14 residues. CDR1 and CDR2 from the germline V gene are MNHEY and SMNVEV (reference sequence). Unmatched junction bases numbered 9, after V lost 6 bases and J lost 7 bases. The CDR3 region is CASRTGVMGNEQFF. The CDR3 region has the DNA TGTGCCAGCAGAACAGGGGTTATGGGAAATGAGCAGTTCTTC.

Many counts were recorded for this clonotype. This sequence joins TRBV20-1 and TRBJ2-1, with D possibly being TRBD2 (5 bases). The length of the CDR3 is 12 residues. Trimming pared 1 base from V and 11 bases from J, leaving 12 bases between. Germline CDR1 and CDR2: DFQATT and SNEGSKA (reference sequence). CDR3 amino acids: CSARGLLGKQFF. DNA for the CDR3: TGCAGTGCTAGAGGTTTACTAGGGAAGCAGTTCTTC.